By sample share, the clone carrying this T cell receptor (beta chain) is medium-sized. Its cognate antigen is unknown. This record belongs to a study of long-term antiretroviral therapy in people with HIV. Study-level results: At every time point, clones expanded before ART dominated the repertoire. HIV repertoire CDR3 lengths ranged less widely than those of controls.

It was version v3.0 of the immunoSEQ assay that was run at survey level. Data came from immunoSEQ multiplex PCR; TCRdb stores just in-frame clones and leaves some out. The table lists about 36,000 clones, 75% to 85% of them singletons, with 5.8% in the top ten. The content of samples before DNA extraction was roughly 0.9-11 million cryopreserved PBMC. The trim removed 7 bases at V and 2 bases at J, leaving 16 bases unmatched. Germline V gene sequence: CDR1 LNHDA, CDR2 SQIVND (reference sequence). CDR3 length: 17 residues. The TCR sequence derives from a young man with HIV. The sample consisted of unsorted PBMCs, taken 3.4 years after starting antiretroviral therapy. The chain links TRBV19 to TRBJ1-1, with 7 bases identical to TRBD1. This CDR3 reads CASTPRQGRSRNTEAFF. The CDR3 coding sequence is TGTGCCAGTACCCCACGACAGGGTAGATCCCGAAACACTGAAGCTTTCTTT.